This TCR beta chain is drawn from a study of T-cell reconstitution after alpha-beta-depleted transplantation in children. A library of TCRbeta sequences, prepared with unique molecular identifiers, was generated. TCRdb called the PCR reads again in MiXCR, with one record for every CDR3 protein. Counted here are about 500,000 distinct CDR3 sequences, around 10% occurring once; the ten biggest clones make up 13% to 15%. This clonotype was seen ten or more times. The antigen is not known. The study's findings and limits: Some patients' high day-60 TCRbeta diversity was attributed to recipient cells surviving conditioning. Newly made T cells mostly supplied T-cell counts and diversity one year after transplant. By about two months after transplant, alpha-beta T cells reportedly arose from several hundred graft clones that had expanded.

CDR3 length: 14 residues. Trimming stripped 3 bases from V and 7 bases from J, with 13 bases between. The chain uses TRBV12-3 or TRBV12-4 and TRBJ1-5, with unresolved D. The TCR was taken from a female patient between 2 and 15 years old who had a stem cell transplant for aplastic anemia, so the T cells may come from the graft donor. The source material was PBMCs, mostly from graft donor cells, sampled 180 days after TCRalphabeta/CD19-depleted stem cell transplant. The CDR3 reads CASSFLSPGQPQHF. The CDR3 nucleotides are TGTGCCAGCAGTTTCTTAAGCCCGGGGCAGCCCCAGCATTTT.